The following is a TCR beta chain sequence with its context. Antigen unknown. Using immunoSEQ multiplex PCR, the repertoire was profiled, and TCRdb retains in-frame clones only, with some absent. The sample lists 16,000 or so clones, 92% occurring once. The sample is drawn from a study of T cell repertoires in ileal Crohn's disease. Study at large: The M0 sample came from the inflamed ileal portion of the resected specimen. Regarding the study as a whole: Compared with CD4 T cells, sorted CD8 cells carried more expanded clones. Clonal expansions were more frequent in active smokers than non-smokers at surgery.

V was pared by 4 bases and J by 4 bases, with 14 bases between. CDR3 length equals 14 residues. Germline V gene sequence: CDR1 SGHRS, CDR2 YFSETQ. Time point here: inflamed ileum from the surgical specimen. Sample: ileal tissue. This clonotype originated in an adult with Crohn's disease. J is TRBJ1-1 and V is TRBV5-1; TRBD1 is a possible D gene (5 bases). The CDR3 here is CASSPGRGATEAFF. In DNA, the CDR3 is TGCGCCAGCAGCCCTGGGCGAGGGGCCACTGAAGCTTTCTTT. The full variable domain, its missing parts supplied by reference TRBV5-1 and TRBJ1-1, is KAGVTQTPRYLIKTRGQQVTLSCSPISGHRSVSWYQQTPGQGLQFLFEYFSETQRNKGNFPGRFSGRQFSNSRSEMNVSTLELGDSALYLCASSPGRGATEAFFGQGTRLTVV.